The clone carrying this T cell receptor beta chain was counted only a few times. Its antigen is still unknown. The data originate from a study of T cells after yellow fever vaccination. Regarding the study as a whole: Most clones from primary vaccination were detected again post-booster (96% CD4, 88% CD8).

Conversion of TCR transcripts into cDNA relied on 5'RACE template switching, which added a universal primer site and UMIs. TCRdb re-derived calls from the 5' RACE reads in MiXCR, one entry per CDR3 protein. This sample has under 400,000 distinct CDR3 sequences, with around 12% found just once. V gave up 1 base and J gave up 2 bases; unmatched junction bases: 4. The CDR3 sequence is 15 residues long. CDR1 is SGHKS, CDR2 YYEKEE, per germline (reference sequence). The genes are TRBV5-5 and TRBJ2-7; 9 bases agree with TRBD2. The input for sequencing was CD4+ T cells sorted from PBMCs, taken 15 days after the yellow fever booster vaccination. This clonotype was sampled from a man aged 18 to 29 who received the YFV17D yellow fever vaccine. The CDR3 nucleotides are TGTGCCAGCAGCTTGAGCGGGGGGTCCCCCTACGAGCAGTACTTC. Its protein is CASSLSGGSPYEQYF.